The 9 T cell receptor beta chains below all came from one sample that was sequenced in a study of vaccination effects on CD4 cells after COVID-19. ViraFEST expansion of antigen-specific CD4+ T cells with viral peptide pools preceded sequencing. Culturing for around eleven days preceded CD4+ T cell isolation. Participants were given two doses of BNT162b2 or mRNA-1273 vaccine. No antigen has been assigned to these receptors. The table came from immunoSEQ multiplex PCR; TCRdb's copy has only in-frame clones and leaves some out. The table records more than 50,000 clones, roughly three quarters of them present only once. This specimen was CD4+ T cells from PBMCs cultured with HCoV-OC43 spike peptides, taken after COVID-19 vaccination. Subset in this sample: HCoV-OC43 spike overlapping peptide pool stimulation. The source of these receptors is a human donor who received a COVID-19 vaccine.

J is TRBJ1-3 and V is TRBV28; TRBD1 agrees at 9 bases. J was trimmed by 5 bases and V by 4 bases; bases with no gene match: 6. The CDR3 covers 15 residues. CDR1 is MDHEN and CDR2 is SYDVKM in the germline V gene. The CDR3 DNA follows: TGTGCCAGCAGTTCCCCGACAGGGGGACGAAACACCATATATTTT. Encoded protein: CASSSPTGGRNTIYF.

This clone was found a few times. The chain links TRBV4-2 to TRBJ1-2; tentatively, D is TRBD1 (6 bases). Germline V CDR1 and CDR2: LGHNA, YNFKEQ. V was cut by 0 bases and J by 8 bases, with 13 bases left in between. The length of the CDR3 is 14 residues. The CDR3 sequence: CASSQESGRGGYTF. Here the CDR3 DNA reads TGTGCCAGCAGCCAAGAGTCCGGCAGGGGCGGCTACACCTTC.

Only a few counts were recorded for this clone. The CDR3 nucleotides read TGTGCCAGCAGCTACGGAGGAACCTTTGGAGATGAGCAGTTCTTC. Its protein product is CASSYGGTFGDEQFF. The V gene is TRBV6-1, the J gene TRBJ2-1; tentative D call: TRBD2 (5 bases). Trimming removed 6 bases from V and 8 bases from J, with 20 bases in between. The V gene's germline CDR1 is MNHNS and CDR2 SASEGT. This CDR3 is 15 amino acids long.

This clone was recorded once. The V gene is TRBV6-6, the J gene TRBJ2-7; D tentatively reads TRBD1 or TRBD2 (5 bases each). The V gene's germline CDR1 is MNHNY and CDR2 SVGAGI (reference sequence). This CDR3 is built from 16 residues. V shed 3 bases and J shed 2 bases, with 17 bases lying between them. DNA for the CDR3: TGTGCCAGCAGTTATGGCGAGGGGCACAGCACCTACGAGCAGTACGTC. Encoded protein: CASSYGEGHSTYEQYV.

This clone was observed once. The genes are TRBV3-1 (or the pseudogene TRBV3-2) and TRBJ2-5; 9 bases align to TRBD1. Germline V gene lookup returns CDR1 LGHDT and CDR2 YNNKEL (reference sequence). CDR3 size: 14 residues. V lost 5 bases, J lost 5 bases, and 6 bases stayed unmatched. This CDR3 reads CASSITGGVETQYF. The DNA for the CDR3 is TGTGCCAGCAGCATTACAGGGGGCGTCGAGACCCAGTACTTC.

The CDR3 here is CASSLQGATDTQYF. CDR3 coding DNA: TGCGCCAGCAGCTTACAGGGGGCTACAGATACGCAGTATTTT. The V and J genes are TRBV5-1 and TRBJ2-3; the match to TRBD1 covers 9 bases. The J segment lost 3 bases and the V segment lost 2 bases, leaving 1 base of the junction unmatched. Germline values: CDR1 SGHRS, CDR2 YFSETQ. The CDR3 is made up of 14 amino acids.

The count of this clone is one. V usage is TRBV18 and J usage is TRBJ2-3, with 8 bases lining up with TRBD1. Looked up from germline, CDR1 is KGHSH and CDR2 is LQKENI. V dropped 10 bases and J dropped 0; count of bases not matched to a gene: 12. This CDR3 region has 16 residues. CDR3 nucleotide sequence: TGTGCCACCACCTTGGACAGGGATCGTAGCACAGATACGCAGTATTTT. Its protein is CATTLDRDRSTDTQYF.

This sequence joins TRBV11-1 and TRBJ2-3, with 9 positions matching TRBD1. CDR3 size: 13 residues. Germline V gene lookup returns CDR1 SGHAT and CDR2 FQDESV (reference sequence). The junction had 2 bases not matched to a gene; V was cut back by 7 bases and J by 3 bases. DNA of the CDR3: TGTGCCAGCACCGGACAGGGGACAGATACGCAGTATTTT. Translating it yields CASTGQGTDTQYF.

V is TRBV4-3 and J is TRBJ1-2; D is perhaps TRBD1 (6 bases). Trimming left V 2 bases short and J 8 bases short, with 18 bases between. CDR3 length equals 15 residues. From germline, CDR1 is LGHNA and CDR2 YSLEER. As DNA, the CDR3 is TGCGCCAGCAGCCAATCTTTTGGGACAAACGGGGGCTACACCTTC. This translates into CASSQSFGTNGGYTF.